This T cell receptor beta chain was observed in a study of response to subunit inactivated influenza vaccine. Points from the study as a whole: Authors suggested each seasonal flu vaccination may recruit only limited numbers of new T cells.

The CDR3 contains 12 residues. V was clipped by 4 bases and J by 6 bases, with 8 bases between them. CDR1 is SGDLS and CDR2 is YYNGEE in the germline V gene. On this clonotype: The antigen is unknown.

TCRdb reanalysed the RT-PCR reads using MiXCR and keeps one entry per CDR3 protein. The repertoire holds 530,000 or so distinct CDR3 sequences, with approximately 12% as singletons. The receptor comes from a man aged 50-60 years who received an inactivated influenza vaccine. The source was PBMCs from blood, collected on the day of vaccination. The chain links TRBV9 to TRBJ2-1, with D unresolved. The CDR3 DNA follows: TGTGCCAGCAGCCCACAAATCAATGAGCAGTTCTTC. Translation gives CASSPQINEQFF.